One and the same sample provided the 8 T cell receptor beta chains below, sequenced in a study of T cell responses to AZD1222 COVID-19 vaccine. Sequenced by immunoSEQ multiplex PCR; TCRdb stores in-frame clones only, minus some. This repertoire shows 150,000 to 200,000 clones, around 90% found once; its top ten account for approximately 26%. The sample here was peripheral blood, taken 28 days after the second AZD1222 dose. These receptors all come from an adult who received the AZD1222 COVID-19 vaccine.

V gene TRBV24-1 combines with J gene TRBJ2-3; 9 nucleotides agree with TRBD2. Germline V CDR1 and CDR2: KGHDR, SFDVKD. The junction had 6 bases not matched to a gene; V was cut back by 5 bases and J by 4 bases. The length of the CDR3 is 15 residues. The chain's CDR3 is CATSVPSGNADTQYF. For the CDR3, the DNA is TGTGCCACCAGTGTCCCTAGCGGGAACGCAGATACGCAGTATTTT.

This clone was seen once. The chain combines TRBV15 with TRBJ2-7; D is undetermined. The germline V gene has CDR1 LNHNV and CDR2 YYDKDF (reference sequence). The CDR3 is 16 residues long. Trimming cost V 0 bases and J 2 bases, with 14 bases left between them. This chain's CDR3 is CATSRDLGQPPYEQYF. CDR3 sequence (DNA): TGTGCCACCAGCAGAGATCTTGGGCAACCCCCCTACGAGCAGTACTTC.

This chain joins TRBV7-2 and TRBJ2-2, with 9 bases fitting TRBD2. Germline CDR1 and CDR2: SGHTA and FQGNSA. With 1 base clipped from V and 6 bases from J, the junction kept 3 bases outside the gene matches. This CDR3 has 15 amino acids. CDR3 sequence (DNA): TGTGCCAGCAGCTTAGTCGCTAGCGGGGCCGGGGAGCTGTTTTTT. It translates to CASSLVASGAGELFF.

This chain uses TRBV5-1 with TRBJ2-7; 7 nucleotides agree with TRBD2. The V segment lost 5 bases and the J segment 5 bases; nucleotides outside the gene matches: 10. Germline V CDR1 and CDR2: SGHRS, YFSETQ. The CDR3 sequence is 14 residues long. The CDR3 loop reads CASSFSAGGNEQYF. In DNA, the CDR3 is TGCGCCAGCAGTTTTTCGGCCGGGGGGAACGAGCAGTACTTC.

This chain connects TRBV5-1 to TRBJ2-1, with a weak D call TRBD1 (6 bases). V shed 2 bases and J shed 3 bases, with 12 bases lying between them. The germline V gene has CDR1 SGHRS and CDR2 YFSETQ. This CDR3 has 15 residues. Here the CDR3 DNA reads TGCGCCAGCAGCTTACCAGGACAGATCTACAATGAGCAGTTCTTC. Its translation: CASSLPGQIYNEQFF.

This clone has more than one count but fewer than ten. V usage is TRBV9 and J usage is TRBJ2-7, with no clear D. The germline V and J ends were trimmed by 0 bases and 6 bases, with 13 bases remaining between them. CDR1 is SGDLS, CDR2 YYNGEE, per germline. The CDR3 runs to 14 residues. CDR3 nucleotides: TGTGCCAGCAGCGTAGGGCAGACTTTGGTCGAGCAGTACTTC. Translation gives CASSVGQTLVEQYF.

This clone was counted a few times. The rearrangement uses TRBV28 and TRBJ2-1; D unclear. Trimming left V 3 bases short and J 8 bases short, with 17 bases between. Germline CDR1 reads MDHEN; CDR2 reads SYDVKM. CDR3 size: 15 residues. The chain's CDR3 is CASSFTPERGHEQFF. Written as DNA, the CDR3 is TGTGCCAGCAGTTTCACTCCTGAAAGAGGCCATGAGCAGTTCTTC.

The chain has TRBV19 and TRBJ1-5; 8 nucleotides line up with TRBD1. The CDR3 runs 16 residues. The junction had 6 bases not matched to a gene; V was cut back by 3 bases and J by 2 bases. Germline-derived CDR1 and CDR2 are LNHDA and SQIVND (reference sequence). The CDR3 region has the DNA TGTGCCAGTAGTATCCCAGGGGGCGCGGGCAATCAGCCCCAGCATTTT. Translating gives CASSIPGGAGNQPQHF.